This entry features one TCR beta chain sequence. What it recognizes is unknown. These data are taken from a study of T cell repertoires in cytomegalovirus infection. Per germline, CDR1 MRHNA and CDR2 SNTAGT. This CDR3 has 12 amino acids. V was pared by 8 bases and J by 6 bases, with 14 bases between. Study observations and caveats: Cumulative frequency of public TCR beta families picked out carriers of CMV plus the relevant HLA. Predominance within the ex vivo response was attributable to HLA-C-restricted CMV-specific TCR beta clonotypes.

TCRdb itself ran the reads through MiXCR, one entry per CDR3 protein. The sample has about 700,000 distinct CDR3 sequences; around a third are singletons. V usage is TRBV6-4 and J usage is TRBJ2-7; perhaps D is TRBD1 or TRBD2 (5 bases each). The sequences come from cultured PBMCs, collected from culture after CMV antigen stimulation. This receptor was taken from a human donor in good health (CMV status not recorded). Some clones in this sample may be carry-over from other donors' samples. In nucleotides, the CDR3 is TGTGCCAGCTCTGGTCCTGGGGGCGAGCAGTACTTC. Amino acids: CASSGPGGEQYF.